Shown below are 15 T cell receptor beta chains from a single sample sequenced in a study of T-cell reconstitution after alpha-beta-depleted transplantation in children. A TCRbeta library incorporating unique molecular identifiers was prepared. From the PCR reads, TCRdb called clonotypes with MiXCR, one entry per CDR3 protein. The table shows about 400,000 distinct CDR3 sequences, with around 21% occurring only once. The sample here was PBMCs from the stem cell graft donor, taken from the stem cell graft. The receptors here all came from a human donor who donated a stem cell graft to a child with acute myeloid leukemia.

CDR3 residues: CSAPGLAGFNEQFF. CDR3 DNA: TGCAGTGCCCCGGGACTAGCGGGGTTTAATGAGCAGTTCTTC. The genes are TRBV20-1 and TRBJ2-1; 13 positions agree with TRBD2. In germline, CDR1 is DFQATT, CDR2 SNEGSKA (reference sequence). J was trimmed by 7 bases and V by 6 bases; bases with no gene match: 6. The CDR3 loop spans 14 amino acids.

This clonotype was recorded many times. The chain has TRBV5-5 and TRBJ2-7; perhaps TRBD2 as D (6 bases). From germline, CDR1 is SGHKS and CDR2 YYEKEE (reference sequence). The CDR3 sequence is 15 residues long. The ends were cut back, 4 bases at V and 6 bases at J, with 20 bases in the middle. CDR3 sequence (DNA): TGTGCCAGCAGCCGGGACTTGGCCAGGGCGGGCGAGCAGTACTTC. This codes for CASSRDLARAGEQYF. Combining the CDR3 with reference TRBV5-5 and TRBJ2-7 gives the whole variable domain DAGVTQSPTHLIKTRGQQVTLRCSPISGHKSVSWYQQVLGQGPQFIFQYYEKEERGRGNFPDRFSARQFPNYSSELNVNALLLGDSALYLCASSRDLARAGEQYFGPGTRLTVT.

This clonotype turned up a few times. This CDR3 reads CASSPNRGSGRFHEQFF. In DNA form, the CDR3 reads TGTGCCAGCTCACCCAACCGGGGGAGCGGGAGATTCCATGAGCAGTTCTTC. The chain combines TRBV18 with TRBJ2-1; TRBD2 matches 8 bases. In germline, CDR1 is KGHSH, CDR2 LQKENI. The V and J ends lost 3 bases and 8 bases, in that order; junction bases with no gene match: 15. This CDR3 contains 17 residues. Full variable domain (rest looked up from reference TRBV18 and TRBJ2-1): NAGVMQNPRHLVRRRGQEARLRCSPMKGHSHVYWYRQLPEEGLKFMVYLQKENIIDESGMPKERFSAEFPKEGPSILRIQQVVRGDSAAYFCASSPNRGSGRFHEQFFGPGTRLTVL.

The table lists this clonotype with many counts. The chain carries TRBV7-2 and TRBJ2-7; 8 nucleotides match TRBD2. There are 14 residues in the CDR3. The V segment lost 2 bases and the J segment 6 bases; nucleotides outside the gene matches: 6. The germline V gene encodes CDR1 SGHTA and CDR2 FQGNSA. This chain's CDR3 is CASSLKLAVSEQYF. CDR3 sequence (DNA): TGTGCCAGCAGCTTAAAACTAGCGGTGAGCGAGCAGTACTTC.

The chain employs TRBV12-3 or TRBV12-4 and TRBJ1-1; 7 bases are a match to TRBD1. V was clipped by 7 bases and J by 10 bases; unmatched bases: 15. The CDR3 is 14 residues long. CDR3 loop: CASNLGLSGTAAFF. Written as DNA, the CDR3 is TGTGCCAGCAACTTGGGGCTGTCCGGGACAGCAGCTTTCTTT.

This clonotype was counted only a few times. The chain is built from TRBV12-3 or TRBV12-4 and TRBJ2-7; 12 bases line up with TRBD2. This CDR3 contains 14 residues. V was pared by 2 bases and J by 5 bases, with 1 base of the junction left unmatched. The CDR3 DNA reads TGTGCCAGCAGTTTATGGACTAGCGGGAACGAGCAGTACTTC. Its protein is CASSLWTSGNEQYF.

This clonotype has more than one count but fewer than ten. The chain uses TRBV7-9 and TRBJ2-1; 9 nucleotides match TRBD1. V gave up 1 base and J gave up 7 bases; unmatched junction bases: 5. The CDR3 sequence is 15 residues long. The V gene's germline CDR1 is SEHNR and CDR2 FQNEAQ (reference sequence). CDR3 loop: CASSLVQGASNEQFF. The CDR3 nucleotides are TGTGCCAGCAGCTTAGTACAGGGGGCGAGTAATGAGCAGTTCTTC.

This rearrangement joins TRBV2 to TRBJ2-2, with 9 positions matching TRBD2. CDR3 length: 16 residues. Unmatched junction bases numbered 9, after V lost 6 bases and J lost 4 bases. The V gene's germline CDR1 is SNHLY and CDR2 FYNNEI. The CDR3 reads CASRETGAGGTGELFF. The DNA of the CDR3 is TGTGCCAGCAGGGAGACGGGAGCGGGAGGCACCGGGGAGCTGTTTTTT.

This clonotype appeared a few times. CDR3 loop: CASKAQGLAGANVLTF. The CDR3 DNA is TGTGCCAGCAAGGCCCAGGGGCTAGCTGGGGCCAACGTCCTGACTTTC. The chain recombines TRBV27 with TRBJ2-6, with a weak D call TRBD1 (6 bases). The germline CDR1 and CDR2 sequences are MNHEY and SMNVEV (reference sequence). V was cut by 7 bases and J by 2 bases, with 15 bases left in between. The CDR3 contains 16 residues.

V usage is TRBV12-3 or TRBV12-4 and J usage is TRBJ1-1; D uncertain. The CDR3 sequence is 15 residues long. Trimming took 5 bases from V and 1 from J, leaving 14 bases between them. CDR3 nucleotide sequence: TGTGCCAGCAGTCCCCGACGGACGGAGAACACTGAAGCTTTCTTT. This encodes CASSPRRTENTEAFF.

Ten or more counts support this clonotype. The chain is built from TRBV20-1 and TRBJ2-7, with 12 bases matching TRBD2. Losses at the gene ends were 5 bases for V and 2 bases for J; bases not matched to a gene: 4. Germline V gene sequence: CDR1 DFQATT, CDR2 SNEGSKA (reference sequence). The CDR3 contains 14 residues. The CDR3 bases are TGCAGTGCTTTACTAGCGGGAGGACCCTACGAGCAGTACTTC. Residues: CSALLAGGPYEQYF.

At least ten counts were recorded for this clonotype. The chain links TRBV20-1 to TRBJ2-1; TRBD2 is a possible D gene (5 bases). The CDR3 loop spans 12 amino acids. The ends were cut back, 2 bases at V and 8 bases at J, with 10 bases in the middle. The germline V gene has CDR1 DFQATT and CDR2 SNEGSKA (reference sequence). In DNA, the CDR3 is TGCAGTGCTAGAAACGGAGGCGATGAGCAGTTCTTC. Protein sequence: CSARNGGDEQFF.

The sample holds a few counts of this clonotype. J is TRBJ2-1 and V is TRBV24-1; D is possibly TRBD2 (5 bases). V was cut by 4 bases and J by 0 bases, with 9 bases left in between. This CDR3 has 15 residues. Germline V gives CDR1 KGHDR, CDR2 SFDVKD. The CDR3 DNA reads as TGTGCCACCAGTGAAGAGACTAACTCCTACAATGAGCAGTTCTTC. Its protein product is CATSEETNSYNEQFF.

V is TRBV15 and J is TRBJ2-7; perhaps TRBD1 as D (6 bases). The CDR3 covers 15 residues. Trimming took 0 bases from V and 1 from J, leaving 10 bases between them. Germline CDR1 is LNHNV and CDR2 is YYDKDF (reference sequence). CDR3 nucleotides: TGTGCCACCAGCAGAGAAAGTAGGGGGTCCTACGAGCAGTACTTC. As protein: CATSRESRGSYEQYF. Looking up the rest from reference TRBV15 and TRBJ2-7 gives the full variable domain: DAMVIQNPRYQVTQFGKPVTLSCSQTLNHNVMYWYQQKSSQAPKLLFHYYDKDFNNEADTPDNFQSRRPNTSFCFLDIRSPGLGDTAMYLCATSRESRGSYEQYFGPGTRLTVT.

V gene TRBV28 combines with J gene TRBJ2-7, with 9 bases identical to TRBD2. Germline V lookup: CDR1 MDHEN, CDR2 SYDVKM. The CDR3 length is 15 residues. Trimming took 6 bases from V and 7 from J; bases not matched to a gene: 13. The CDR3 DNA is TGTGCCAGCAGGCTCGGGAGAGCGGGAGGTGGGGAGCAGTACTTC. As protein: CASRLGRAGGGEQYF.